Listed below are T cell receptor beta chains from one sample, sequenced in a study of control samples from healthy donors and cancer patients. The data were produced by immunoSEQ multiplex PCR, yet TCRdb's version contains in-frame clones alone and is incomplete. The repertoire holds roughly 100,000 clones, approximately 90% seen once, with over 6.5% in the top ten. Sequencing was done on a sample of blood. The receptor set was obtained from a man aged 25-45 years in good health. The CDR3 runs from the conserved cysteine through the conserved F or W. Each record gives: J gene, V gene, clone size, D gene, CDR3 length, CDR3 DNA, CDR3 protein. The D gene is left open where the match is weak. The listing skips clone size in some rows; elsewhere it reads once, few, many or a size class.

TRBJ2-7,TRBV28,-,TRBD2,16,TGTGCCAGCAGTTTGGATCCTAGCGGGAAAGCCTACGAGCAGTACTTC,CASSLDPSGKAYEQYF
TRBJ2-5,TRBV19,-,TRBD1,14,TGTGCCAGTAGTCACGACAGGGACCAAGAGACCCAGTACTTC,CASSHDRDQETQYF
TRBJ2-5,TRBV15,-,TRBD2,16,TGTGCCACCAGCCGATTGACTAGCGGGGGGCAAGAGACCCAGTACTTC,CATSRLTSGGQETQYF
TRBJ1-5,TRBV15,-,-,14,TGTGCCACCAGCAGAGGGGGCCGCAATCAGCCCCAGCATTTT,CATSRGGRNQPQHF
TRBJ1-2,TRBV2,once,TRBD1,13,TGTGCCAGCAGGGTCGGGACAGCAGCAGGCTACACCTTC,CASRVGTAAGYTF
TRBJ2-1,TRBV7-2,once,-,13,TGTGCCAGCAGCTTAATGTCCCAGAATGAGCAGTTCTTC,CASSLMSQNEQFF
TRBJ2-3,TRBV7-2,-,TRBD2,15,TGTGCCAGCAGCCCGAGGGCGGGAGGTGTTGATACGCAGTATTTT,CASSPRAGGVDTQYF
TRBJ2-4,TRBV18,-,TRBD1,14,TGTGCCAGCTCCGAGGGGGCAGCTCTAAACATTCAGTACTTC,CASSEGAALNIQYF
TRBJ1-2,TRBV5-1,-,-,15,TGCGCCAGCAGCTTGGGATCTTTTACTAACTATGGCTACACCTTC,CASSLGSFTNYGYTF
TRBJ2-3,TRBV2,-,TRBD2,12,TGTGCCAGCAGTGCGGGGGGGGGAAATCGGTATTTT,CASSAGGGNRYF
TRBJ1-5,TRBV28,-,TRBD1,14,TGTGCCAGCAGTTGGCAGGGGGCGAGGCAGCCCCAGCATTTT,CASSWQGARQPQHF
TRBJ1-1,TRBV6-4,-,-,15,TGTGCCAGCAGGGTTTTTGGGGGCTCAGGCACTGAAGCTTTCTTT,CASRVFGGSGTEAFF
TRBJ2-1,TRBV18,-,TRBD1,15,TGTGCCAGCTCACCGGGACAGAGCTCCTACAATGAGCAGTTCTTC,CASSPGQSSYNEQFF
TRBJ1-5,TRBV19,-,-,15,TGTGCCAGTAGAAACTTCTGGGGTTCTAATCAGCCCCAGCATTTT,CASRNFWGSNQPQHF
TRBJ2-1,TRBV4-3,-,-,18,TGCGCCAGCAGCCAAGATCGAGGAGGGAGGAGCTCCTACAATGAGCAGTTCTTC,CASSQDRGGRSSYNEQFF